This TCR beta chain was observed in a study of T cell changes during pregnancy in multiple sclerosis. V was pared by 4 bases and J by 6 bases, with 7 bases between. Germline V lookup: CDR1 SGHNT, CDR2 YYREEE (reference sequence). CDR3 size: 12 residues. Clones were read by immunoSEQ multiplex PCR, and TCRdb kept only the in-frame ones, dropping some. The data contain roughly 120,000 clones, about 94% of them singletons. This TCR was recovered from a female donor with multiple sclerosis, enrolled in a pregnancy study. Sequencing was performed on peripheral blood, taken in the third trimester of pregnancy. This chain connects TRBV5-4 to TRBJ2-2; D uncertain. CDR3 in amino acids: CASSPRAGELFF. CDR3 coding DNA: TGTGCCAGCAGCCCCCGGGCCGGGGAGCTGTTTTTT.